These 27 T cell receptor beta chains were all obtained from the same sample, sequenced in a study of PD-1 blockade in classical Hodgkin lymphoma. Every patient relapsed after autologous stem cell transplantation, and brentuximab vedotin exposure varied. Magnetic negative selection was used to purify CD4+ T cells from PBMCs that had been thawed. Measured with immunoSEQ multiplex PCR; TCRdb has only the in-frame clones, and not every one. The data hold about 29,000 clones, with approximately 83% observed a single time. The material sequenced was CD4+ T cells from blood, taken at baseline. The receptors come from a human donor with classical Hodgkin lymphoma.

This chain joins TRBV5-4 and TRBJ2-3; TRBD2 might be the D (6 bases). Germline loops: CDR1 SGHNT, CDR2 YYREEE (reference sequence). The CDR3 is 15 amino acids. Trimming took off 0 bases at V and 5 bases at J, with 13 bases between the two ends. The CDR3 sequence is CASSLDREPVDTQYF. The CDR3 DNA sequence: TGTGCCAGCAGCTTGGATCGGGAGCCGGTAGATACGCAGTATTTT.

This clone was seen once. The chain is built from TRBV10-1 and TRBJ2-3, with 9 bases matching TRBD1. V gave up 9 bases and J gave up 9 bases; unmatched junction bases: 22. CDR3 length equals 17 residues. Germline V gene sequence: CDR1 WNHNN, CDR2 SYGVQD (reference sequence). Here the CDR3 DNA reads TGCGCCAGAGATCCGGGACAGGGTTCCCGAAGATCTGAGACGCAGTATTTT. Translating it yields CARDPGQGSRRSETQYF.

The chain combines TRBV18 with TRBJ1-1, with D uncertain. The germline V gene encodes CDR1 KGHSH and CDR2 LQKENI. The CDR3 loop spans 14 amino acids. Trimming took 5 bases from V and 4 from J, leaving 14 bases between them. The CDR3 DNA follows: TGTGCCAGCTCAGCGAGACCCACGGGCACTGAAGCTTTCTTT. Amino acids: CASSARPTGTEAFF.

The chain uses TRBV7-2 and TRBJ1-3; D remains unclear. V shed 10 bases and J shed 0 bases, with 13 bases lying between them. The germline CDR1 and CDR2 sequences are SGHTA and FQGNSA. The CDR3 has 14 amino acids. The DNA of the CDR3 is TGTGCCACTAGCGAGGCACCCTCTGGAAACACCATATATTTT. Translated: CATSEAPSGNTIYF.

This chain joins TRBV6-6 and TRBJ1-1, with D maybe TRBD1 (5 bases). Trimming took off 6 bases at V and 4 bases at J, with 18 bases between the two ends. CDR3 size: 15 residues. CDR1 is MNHNY, CDR2 SVGAGI, per germline (reference sequence). CDR3 amino acids: CASSPNAGPPTEAFF. The CDR3 region has the DNA TGTGCCAGCAGCCCCAATGCAGGGCCACCCACTGAAGCTTTCTTT.

The chain links TRBV6-5 to TRBJ2-5, with D perhaps being TRBD1 or TRBD2 (6 bases each). Germline-derived CDR1 and CDR2 are MNHEY and SVGAGI. The CDR3 length is 15 residues. Deletions cut 2 bases from V and 5 bases from J, with 15 bases between. The CDR3 DNA sequence: TGTGCCAGCAGTTACATTTCCGGGGGCCGGGAGACCCAGTACTTC. As protein: CASSYISGGRETQYF.

This CDR3 is CASSVGLYPNEQFF. CDR3 DNA sequence: TGTGCCAGCAGTGTCGGGCTCTACCCGAATGAGCAGTTCTTC. The rearrangement uses TRBV2 and TRBJ2-1, with D hard to call. V was trimmed by 4 bases and J by 7 bases, leaving 14 bases between them. Germline CDR1 and CDR2: SNHLY and FYNNEI. CDR3 length: 14 amino acids.

This clone was seen once. The chain has TRBV5-8 and TRBJ2-2; 7 bases fit TRBD2. V lost 7 bases and J lost 2; bases outside the gene matches: 17. The CDR3 consists of 18 residues. Germline assignment: CDR1 SGHTS and CDR2 YDEGEE. CDR3 protein: CASLRSGVVLSNTGELFF. The CDR3 DNA is TGTGCCAGCCTACGGAGCGGGGTGGTTCTTAGCAACACCGGGGAGCTGTTTTTT.

This chain uses TRBV5-8 with TRBJ1-1; TRBD1 might be the D (5 bases). The CDR3 consists of 15 residues. Germline V lookup: CDR1 SGHTS, CDR2 YDEGEE. V lost 1 base and J lost 7, with 17 bases in between. The CDR3 DNA follows: TGTGCCAGCAGCTTGATAGAGGGGATGAAAGGTGAAGCTTTCTTT. This translates into CASSLIEGMKGEAFF.

There are a few counts of this clone. CDR3 sequence: CASSSRGQRLHGYTF. In DNA, the CDR3 is TGTGCCAGCAGCTCCCGCGGACAGCGGTTACATGGCTACACCTTC. This sequence joins TRBV7-2 and TRBJ1-2; D may be TRBD1 (6 bases). The CDR3 contains 15 residues. Trimming took 4 bases from V and 6 from J, leaving 18 bases between them. CDR1 SGHTA and CDR2 FQGNSA come from the germline V gene.

The chain joins TRBV5-1 to TRBJ1-6; D ambiguous. This CDR3 is built from 13 residues. V was trimmed by 0 bases and J by 7 bases, leaving 5 bases between them. Per germline, CDR1 SGHRS and CDR2 YFSETQ. The CDR3 loop reads CASSLERNSPLHF. For the CDR3, the DNA is TGCGCCAGCAGCTTGGAACGGAATTCACCCCTCCACTTT.

The J gene is TRBJ2-3, the V gene TRBV5-1; D is ambiguous. With 7 bases removed from V and 0 bases from J, the gap between germline ends came to 15 bases. CDR1 is SGHRS and CDR2 is YFSETQ in the germline V gene. CDR3 size: 15 residues. The CDR3 here is CASDRVTPSTDTQYF. CDR3 nucleotide sequence: TGCGCCAGCGATCGGGTAACTCCTAGCACAGATACGCAGTATTTT.

DNA of the CDR3: TGTGCCAGCAGCTTATGGGGGACTTATAACAATGAGCAGTTCTTC. Amino acids: CASSLWGTYNNEQFF. The chain employs TRBV7-9 and TRBJ2-1, with a possible D match to TRBD2 (6 bases). The CDR3 has 15 residues. The V end was cut by 2 bases, the J end by 5 bases, with 13 bases between. The germline gives CDR1 SEHNR, CDR2 FQNEAQ (reference sequence).

The chain is built from TRBV7-2 and TRBJ2-3, with no clear D. This CDR3 has 13 residues. Trimming stripped 1 base from V and 14 bases from J, with 16 bases between. Germline values: CDR1 SGHTA, CDR2 FQGNSA. The CDR3 DNA follows: TGTGCCAGCAGCTTAGACGTTCCCAGTCGTGCGTATTTT. It specifies CASSLDVPSRAYF.

This rearrangement joins TRBV7-2 to TRBJ2-7; either TRBD1 or TRBD2 may fit D (5 bases each). The CDR3 totals 14 residues. Trimming took off 2 bases at V and 6 bases at J, with 14 bases between the two ends. The germline gives CDR1 SGHTA, CDR2 FQGNSA. CDR3 sequence reads: CASSLTGTASEQYF. The CDR3 DNA reads as TGTGCCAGCAGCTTAACCGGGACGGCCTCCGAGCAGTACTTC.

The chain couples TRBV19 to TRBJ1-3; no clear D. The V gene lost 3 bases and the J gene lost 0 bases, with 12 bases spanning the gap. Germline CDR1 and CDR2: LNHDA and SQIVND (reference sequence). The CDR3 has 16 residues. This CDR3 reads CASSMLQAASGNTIYF. The CDR3 DNA reads as TGTGCCAGTAGTATGTTGCAGGCTGCCTCTGGAAACACCATATATTTT.

This chain connects TRBV5-1 to TRBJ1-1, with D maybe TRBD1 (6 bases). V lost 5 bases, J lost 9 bases, and 14 bases lay in between. The CDR3 loop spans 12 amino acids. CDR1 and CDR2 (germline): SGHRS, YFSETQ. The CDR3 here is CASSGDTGQAFF. CDR3 coding DNA: TGCGCCAGCAGTGGGGACACGGGACAAGCTTTCTTT.

V gene TRBV7-9 combines with J gene TRBJ2-2; the match to TRBD2 covers 11 bases. J lost 1 base, V lost 6 bases, and 7 bases had no gene match. CDR3 size: 17 residues. The V gene's germline CDR1 is SEHNR and CDR2 FQNEAQ (reference sequence). In nucleotides, the CDR3 is TGTGCCAGCAGTTTTGGGACTAGCGGAGTGAACACCGGGGAGCTGTTTTTT. Protein sequence: CASSFGTSGVNTGELFF.

In this sample, this clone turned up a few times. This chain connects TRBV9 to TRBJ2-2; 12 bases line up with TRBD2. CDR1 SGDLS and CDR2 YYNGEE come from the germline V gene. J gave up 5 bases and V 1 base, and 3 bases lay outside the gene matches. CDR3 length: 16 amino acids. CDR3 DNA sequence: TGTGCCAGCAGCGTACCCGGACTAGCGGGGACCGGGGAGCTGTTTTTT. Translation gives CASSVPGLAGTGELFF.

The rearrangement uses TRBV18 and TRBJ2-7, with D tentatively TRBD1 (6 bases). Trimming cost V 6 bases and J 0 bases, with 12 bases left between them. The germline V gene encodes CDR1 KGHSH and CDR2 LQKENI. The CDR3 contains 14 residues. The chain's CDR3 is CASSQADSSYEQYF. Written as DNA, the CDR3 is TGTGCCAGCTCCCAAGCGGACAGCTCCTACGAGCAGTACTTC.

The J gene is TRBJ1-1, the V gene TRBV10-2; tentative D call: TRBD1 (5 bases). The germline V gene encodes CDR1 WSHSY and CDR2 SAAADI. With 7 bases removed from V and 1 base from J, the gap between germline ends came to 13 bases. The CDR3 is made up of 14 amino acids. The CDR3 nucleotides read TGCGCCAGCAAGTTAATCGACAGGAACACTGAAGCTTTCTTT. It codes for CASKLIDRNTEAFF.

CDR3 nucleotide sequence: TGTGCCAGCAGCTTAACGCGAAGGACACGAGGCTACACAGATACGCAGTATTTT. Translation: CASSLTRRTRGYTDTQYF. The rearrangement uses TRBV7-9 and TRBJ2-3; the D gene is possibly TRBD1 (5 bases). Trimming stripped 2 bases from V and 2 bases from J, with 20 bases between. This CDR3 has 18 residues. Germline CDR1 and CDR2: SEHNR and FQNEAQ (reference sequence).

The V and J genes are TRBV7-2 and TRBJ2-1, with TRBD2 matching 10 bases. V lost 1 base and J lost 7; bases outside the gene matches: 7. The CDR3 contains 16 residues. From germline, CDR1 is SGHTA and CDR2 FQGNSA. The CDR3: CASSLVLAGVGNEQFF. CDR3 nucleotide sequence: TGTGCCAGCAGCTTAGTTCTAGCGGGAGTAGGAAATGAGCAGTTCTTC.

This clone was observed a few times. This chain joins TRBV5-1 and TRBJ1-3; no clear D. CDR3 length: 15 amino acids. V was cut by 7 bases and J by 0 bases, with 14 bases left in between. From germline, CDR1 is SGHRS and CDR2 YFSETQ. CDR3 residues: CASQADGSSGNTIYF. CDR3 nucleotide sequence: TGCGCCAGCCAAGCCGACGGTAGCTCTGGAAACACCATATATTTT.

This rearrangement joins TRBV19 to TRBJ2-7; 13 nucleotides match TRBD2. The J segment lost 2 bases and the V segment lost 5 bases, leaving 6 bases of the junction unmatched. Germline-derived CDR1 and CDR2 are LNHDA and SQIVND (reference sequence). The CDR3 loop spans 16 amino acids. The CDR3 region is CASSQGLAGAPYEQYF. The CDR3 nucleotides read TGTGCCAGTAGTCAAGGACTAGCGGGAGCCCCCTACGAGCAGTACTTC.

Details on this clone: The junction shows a germline mismatch at one end, possibly a read error. This chain connects TRBV15 to TRBJ1-4; unclear D gene. Germline V CDR1 and CDR2: LNHNV, YYDKDF (reference sequence). CDR3 length: 15 amino acids. The CDR3 DNA sequence: TGTGCCACCGGCAGCCCCTATTCAACTAATGAAAAACTGTTTTTT. The encoded protein is CATGSPYSTNEKLFF.

The chain combines TRBV6-6 with TRBJ2-7; 9 bases map to TRBD2. The length of the CDR3 is 16 residues. V was pared by 7 bases and J by 4 bases, with 14 bases of the junction left unmatched. CDR1 is MNHNY and CDR2 is SVGAGI in the germline V gene (reference sequence). The CDR3 DNA sequence: TGTGCCAGCACCCAACGTGGTCTAGCGGGATCATACGAGCAGTACTTC. It yields the protein CASTQRGLAGSYEQYF.